A selection of T cell receptor beta chains follows, all from one sample in a study of T-cell memory formation after mild COVID-19. TCRdb reprocessed the 5' RACE reads via MiXCR and lists one record per CDR3 protein. The sample contains approximately 290,000 distinct CDR3 sequences, 15% of which appear only once. The sequenced sample consisted of PBMCs or a T cell subset sorted from them (not recorded which). These receptors originate from a man aged 18 to 35 who had mild COVID-19 (a few samples of this study predate the infection). Cell type and time point are not known. Both conserved end residues are part of each CDR3. D genes are given only for firm matches. Size tells how often a clone was seen (once, few, many) or the class of an expanded clone, and some rows leave it out.

clone size: few; J gene: TRBJ1-2; D gene: NA; V gene: TRBV5-1; CDR3 protein: CASSLDIYGYTF; CDR3 DNA: TGCGCCAGCAGCCTAGACATCTATGGCTACACCTTC
clone size: NA; J gene: TRBJ2-7; D gene: NA; V gene: TRBV13; CDR3 protein: CASSSPGLANEQYF; CDR3 DNA: TGTGCCAGCAGCTCGCCGGGGCTGGCCAACGAGCAGTACTTC
clone size: NA; J gene: TRBJ2-1; D gene: TRBD1; V gene: TRBV15; CDR3 protein: CATSYRGADEQFF; CDR3 DNA: TGTGCCACCAGCTACAGGGGGGCCGATGAGCAGTTCTTC
clone size: few; J gene: TRBJ2-1; D gene: TRBD2; V gene: TRBV15; CDR3 protein: CATSRDRASGGGNEQFF; CDR3 DNA: TGTGCCACCAGCAGAGATAGGGCTAGCGGGGGGGGGAATGAGCAGTTCTTC
clone size: few; J gene: TRBJ2-7; D gene: TRBD1; V gene: TRBV7-9; CDR3 protein: CASSPTGAPYEQYF; CDR3 DNA: TGTGCCAGCAGCCCGACAGGGGCCCCCTACGAGCAGTACTTC
clone size: few; J gene: TRBJ1-2; D gene: NA; V gene: TRBV5-1; CDR3 protein: CASSPQGADYGYTF; CDR3 DNA: TGCGCCAGCAGCCCACAGGGCGCCGACTATGGCTACACCTTC
clone size: few; J gene: TRBJ2-1; D gene: TRBD2; V gene: TRBV15; CDR3 protein: CATSRSTSSGTYNEQFF; CDR3 DNA: TGTGCCACCAGCAGAAGTACCTCTAGCGGAACTTACAATGAGCAGTTCTTC
clone size: few; J gene: TRBJ2-3; D gene: NA; V gene: TRBV29-1; CDR3 protein: CSVHGPSTDTQYF; CDR3 DNA: TGCAGCGTTCATGGCCCCTCCACAGATACGCAGTATTTT
clone size: many; J gene: TRBJ2-5; D gene: TRBD2; V gene: TRBV7-2; CDR3 protein: CASSLVRLAGRETQYF; CDR3 DNA: TGTGCCAGCAGCTTAGTTCGGCTAGCGGGGAGAGAGACCCAGTACTTC
clone size: NA; J gene: TRBJ2-1; D gene: TRBD2; V gene: TRBV7-2; CDR3 protein: CASSLGRASGNEQFF; CDR3 DNA: TGTGCCAGCAGCTTAGGTAGGGCTAGCGGCAATGAGCAGTTCTTC
clone size: few; J gene: TRBJ2-4; D gene: NA; V gene: TRBV7-2; CDR3 protein: CASSVLAKNIQYF; CDR3 DNA: TGTGCCAGCAGTGTACTAGCCAAAAACATTCAGTACTTC
clone size: NA; J gene: TRBJ2-1; D gene: TRBD2; V gene: TRBV4-2; CDR3 protein: CASSPGPSDGGSNEQFF; CDR3 DNA: TGTGCCAGCAGCCCCGGGCCGTCAGACGGGGGGAGCAATGAGCAGTTCTTC
clone size: NA; J gene: TRBJ2-5; D gene: TRBD1; V gene: TRBV9; CDR3 protein: CASRRGAGGNQETQYF; CDR3 DNA: TGTGCCAGCAGAAGAGGGGCAGGGGGAAACCAAGAGACCCAGTACTTC
clone size: few; J gene: TRBJ1-6; D gene: NA; V gene: TRBV6-5; CDR3 protein: CASSYTGSSYNSPLHF; CDR3 DNA: TGTGCCAGCAGTTACACGGGTAGCTCCTATAATTCACCCCTCCACTTT
clone size: NA; J gene: TRBJ1-2; D gene: TRBD1; V gene: TRBV7-2; CDR3 protein: CASSRPRTGDLDNYGYTF; CDR3 DNA: TGTGCCAGCAGCCGACCGAGGACAGGGGACCTAGATAACTATGGCTACACCTTC
clone size: NA; J gene: TRBJ1-1; D gene: NA; V gene: TRBV7-6; CDR3 protein: CASSLGGLWTNTEAFF; CDR3 DNA: TGTGCCAGCAGCTTAGGGGGATTGTGGACGAACACTGAAGCTTTCTTT
clone size: many; J gene: TRBJ1-6; D gene: NA; V gene: TRBV7-9; CDR3 protein: CASSLAGARSSPLHF; CDR3 DNA: TGTGCCAGCAGCTTGGCAGGGGCGCGGAGCTCACCCCTCCACTTT
clone size: few; J gene: TRBJ2-5; D gene: NA; V gene: TRBV5-1; CDR3 protein: CASSSAPVNQETQYF; CDR3 DNA: TGCGCCAGCAGCTCAGCACCGGTGAACCAAGAGACCCAGTACTTC
clone size: few; J gene: TRBJ1-2; D gene: NA; V gene: TRBV27; CDR3 protein: CASSLGPRRLGYTF; CDR3 DNA: TGTGCCAGCAGTTTGGGGCCCCGGCGACTCGGCTACACCTTC
clone size: few; J gene: TRBJ2-1; D gene: NA; V gene: TRBV11-2; CDR3 protein: CASSLGRGAVGEQFF; CDR3 DNA: TGTGCCAGCAGCTTAGGTCGGGGGGCCGTTGGTGAGCAGTTCTTC
clone size: once; J gene: TRBJ1-4; D gene: NA; V gene: TRBV7-2; CDR3 protein: CASSFTGYGLFF; CDR3 DNA: TGTGCCAGCAGCTTTACAGGGTACGGACTGTTTTTT
clone size: NA; J gene: TRBJ2-3; D gene: NA; V gene: TRBV5-1; CDR3 protein: CASSPGDSYPTDTQYF; CDR3 DNA: TGCGCCAGCAGCCCCGGGGACTCCTATCCCACAGATACGCAGTATTTT
clone size: few; J gene: TRBJ2-7; D gene: TRBD2; V gene: TRBV7-2; CDR3 protein: CASSLSTSSGGYEQYF; CDR3 DNA: TGTGCCAGCAGCCTCTCGACCTCTAGCGGGGGCTACGAGCAGTACTTC
clone size: many; J gene: TRBJ1-2; D gene: NA; V gene: TRBV7-9; CDR3 protein: CASSLEAFGYTF; CDR3 DNA: TGTGCCAGCAGCTTAGAGGCCTTTGGCTACACCTTC
clone size: NA; J gene: TRBJ2-5; D gene: TRBD1; V gene: TRBV27; CDR3 protein: CASSSGTGVQETQYF; CDR3 DNA: TGTGCCAGCAGCTCCGGGACAGGGGTTCAAGAGACCCAGTACTTC
clone size: NA; J gene: TRBJ2-1; D gene: NA; V gene: TRBV18; CDR3 protein: CASSPKEPEWDEQFF; CDR3 DNA: TGTGCCAGCTCACCAAAAGAACCCGAGTGGGATGAGCAGTTCTTC
clone size: NA; J gene: TRBJ2-3; D gene: TRBD2; V gene: TRBV7-3; CDR3 protein: CASSLYPHTTAGGGTQYF; CDR3 DNA: TGTGCCAGCAGCTTATATCCCCACACTACTGCGGGGGGGGGTACGCAGTATTTT
clone size: many; J gene: TRBJ1-6; D gene: NA; V gene: TRBV7-9; CDR3 protein: CASSLDYTSPLHF; CDR3 DNA: TGTGCCAGCAGCTTAGATTACACTTCACCCCTCCACTTT
clone size: few; J gene: TRBJ2-7; D gene: NA; V gene: TRBV30; CDR3 protein: CAWSVGLAYEQYF; CDR3 DNA: TGTGCCTGGAGTGTAGGACTGGCCTACGAGCAGTACTTC
clone size: many; J gene: TRBJ1-2; D gene: NA; V gene: TRBV7-9; CDR3 protein: CASSLGTTVYGYTF; CDR3 DNA: TGTGCCAGCAGCTTGGGGACGACAGTCTATGGCTACACCTTC
clone size: NA; J gene: TRBJ2-3; D gene: NA; V gene: TRBV10-3; CDR3 protein: CAISEPHIHRTDTQYF; CDR3 DNA: TGTGCCATCAGTGAACCCCATATACACCGCACAGATACGCAGTATTTT
clone size: few; J gene: TRBJ1-5; D gene: NA; V gene: TRBV6-6; CDR3 protein: CASSYPGRGGNQPQHF; CDR3 DNA: TGTGCCAGCAGTTACCCCGGGAGGGGTGGCAATCAGCCCCAGCATTTT
clone size: NA; J gene: TRBJ2-1; D gene: NA; V gene: TRBV24-1; CDR3 protein: CATSDPDINEQFF; CDR3 DNA: TGTGCCACCAGTGACCCCGACATCAATGAGCAGTTCTTC
clone size: few; J gene: TRBJ1-5; D gene: NA; V gene: TRBV5-5; CDR3 protein: CASSFYADGSNQPQHF; CDR3 DNA: TGTGCCAGCAGCTTCTACGCGGACGGTAGCAATCAGCCCCAGCATTTT
clone size: NA; J gene: TRBJ1-5; D gene: NA; V gene: TRBV12-3/TRBV12-4; CDR3 protein: CASSFLGKGSNQPQHF; CDR3 DNA: TGTGCCAGCAGTTTTTTGGGGAAGGGAAGTAATCAGCCCCAGCATTTT
clone size: NA; J gene: TRBJ1-1; D gene: NA; V gene: TRBV19; CDR3 protein: CASSIDRYRVFF; CDR3 DNA: TGTGCCAGTAGTATAGATCGCTACCGGGTTTTCTTT
clone size: many; J gene: TRBJ2-3; D gene: TRBD2; V gene: TRBV29-1; CDR3 protein: CSVVTSGGPGDTQYF; CDR3 DNA: TGCAGCGTTGTTACTAGCGGGGGTCCCGGAGATACGCAGTATTTT
clone size: many; J gene: TRBJ2-1; D gene: NA; V gene: TRBV7-2; CDR3 protein: CASSFTNYNEQFF; CDR3 DNA: TGTGCCAGCAGCTTTACTAACTACAATGAGCAGTTCTTC
clone size: NA; J gene: TRBJ2-1; D gene: TRBD1; V gene: TRBV7-2; CDR3 protein: CASSQGQISYNEQFF; CDR3 DNA: TGTGCCAGCAGCCAGGGACAGATCTCCTACAATGAGCAGTTCTTC
clone size: NA; J gene: TRBJ2-3; D gene: NA; V gene: TRBV7-9; CDR3 protein: CASSPITDTQYF; CDR3 DNA: TGTGCCAGCAGCCCCATCACAGATACGCAGTATTTT
clone size: many; J gene: TRBJ2-7; D gene: TRBD1; V gene: TRBV20-1; CDR3 protein: CSARDRFTYEQYF; CDR3 DNA: TGCAGTGCTAGGGACAGGTTTACCTACGAGCAGTACTTC
clone size: NA; J gene: TRBJ1-2; D gene: NA; V gene: TRBV12-3/TRBV12-4; CDR3 protein: CASSRDGYYGYTF; CDR3 DNA: TGTGCCAGCAGCCGGGACGGCTACTATGGCTACACCTTC
clone size: NA; J gene: TRBJ2-1; D gene: NA; V gene: TRBV20-1; CDR3 protein: CSARGLDRGFLFF; CDR3 DNA: TGCAGTGCGCGCGGTTTGGATCGAGGATTTCTGTTCTTC
clone size: few; J gene: TRBJ1-2; D gene: NA; V gene: TRBV12-3/TRBV12-4; CDR3 protein: CASSLNARIGYTF; CDR3 DNA: TGTGCCAGCAGTTTAAACGCCAGAATAGGCTACACCTTC
clone size: few; J gene: TRBJ2-3; D gene: NA; V gene: TRBV24-1; CDR3 protein: CATSDSSLDTQYF; CDR3 DNA: TGTGCCACCAGTGATTCTAGCTTGGATACGCAGTATTTT
clone size: NA; J gene: TRBJ1-1; D gene: NA; V gene: TRBV5-1; CDR3 protein: CASSSLPDTATEAFF; CDR3 DNA: TGCGCCAGCAGTTCTCTCCCTGACACAGCCACTGAAGCTTTCTTT
clone size: NA; J gene: TRBJ2-5; D gene: TRBD2; V gene: TRBV20-1; CDR3 protein: CSARLAGYETQYF; CDR3 DNA: TGCAGTGCTAGACTAGCGGGGTATGAGACCCAGTACTTC
clone size: NA; J gene: TRBJ1-1; D gene: NA; V gene: TRBV7-2; CDR3 protein: CASSFHIRGTEAFF; CDR3 DNA: TGTGCCAGCAGCTTTCACATCAGAGGCACTGAAGCTTTCTTT
clone size: many; J gene: TRBJ2-5; D gene: NA; V gene: TRBV4-1; CDR3 protein: CASSAWVAGETQYF; CDR3 DNA: TGCGCCAGCAGCGCCTGGGTGGCAGGCGAGACCCAGTACTTC
clone size: many; J gene: TRBJ2-6; D gene: NA; V gene: TRBV5-1; CDR3 protein: CASGPRKGPLSGANVLTF; CDR3 DNA: TGCGCCAGCGGCCCTAGGAAGGGTCCCCTCTCTGGGGCCAACGTCCTGACTTTC
clone size: NA; J gene: TRBJ1-4; D gene: TRBD1; V gene: TRBV5-1; CDR3 protein: CASSQGAGNEKLFF; CDR3 DNA: TGCGCCAGCAGCCAGGGGGCCGGTAATGAAAAACTGTTTTTT
clone size: NA; J gene: TRBJ2-3; D gene: NA; V gene: TRBV29-1; CDR3 protein: CSVVLGYTDTQYF; CDR3 DNA: TGCAGCGTTGTTCTGGGATACACAGATACGCAGTATTTT
clone size: NA; J gene: TRBJ1-1; D gene: TRBD1; V gene: TRBV29-1; CDR3 protein: CSADRGRTEAFF; CDR3 DNA: TGCAGCGCGGACAGGGGGCGAACTGAAGCTTTCTTT
clone size: NA; J gene: TRBJ2-7; D gene: TRBD1; V gene: TRBV9; CDR3 protein: CASSSQGATTYEQYF; CDR3 DNA: TGTGCCAGCAGCTCACAGGGGGCTACTACCTACGAGCAGTACTTC
clone size: NA; J gene: TRBJ2-2; D gene: NA; V gene: TRBV5-1; CDR3 protein: CASKTGTLNTGELFF; CDR3 DNA: TGCGCCAGCAAAACCGGGACTCTCAACACCGGGGAGCTGTTTTTT
clone size: few; J gene: TRBJ2-2; D gene: TRBD2; V gene: TRBV7-6; CDR3 protein: CASNPQRGTGELFF; CDR3 DNA: TGTGCCAGCAACCCCCAGCGGGGGACCGGGGAGCTGTTTTTT
clone size: NA; J gene: TRBJ2-1; D gene: NA; V gene: TRBV7-2; CDR3 protein: CATGRGQNNEQFF; CDR3 DNA: TGTGCCACAGGGCGGGGGCAAAACAATGAGCAGTTCTTC
clone size: NA; J gene: TRBJ2-7; D gene: TRBD1; V gene: TRBV5-1; CDR3 protein: CASSGTQGKGSYEQYF; CDR3 DNA: TGCGCCAGCAGCGGTACACAGGGGAAGGGGTCCTACGAGCAGTACTTC
clone size: NA; J gene: TRBJ2-7; D gene: TRBD2; V gene: TRBV4-2; CDR3 protein: CASSPSGGSGAPYEQYF; CDR3 DNA: TGTGCCAGCAGCCCCTCCGGTGGGAGCGGGGCCCCCTACGAGCAGTACTTC